This T cell receptor (beta chain) was obtained from a study of CD8 T cells in Susac syndrome (dated by TCRdb to between 2018 and 2021). Regarding the study in general: The study used repertoire sequencing to test whether antigen drove CD8+ T cell activation and differentiation in Susac syndrome. General conclusions and limits of the study: The number of individuals in the TCR sequencing and HLA analysis was recognized as being relatively small.

Peripheral blood CD8+ and CD4+ T cells from healthy donors, Susac syndrome patients and multiple sclerosis patients were profiled by high-throughput TCR beta sequencing. The healthy donors served as controls matched for age and sex. CD8+ TEMRA cells were enriched by FACS, while bulk CD8+ and CD4+ T cells were purified by magnetic negative isolation. Blood was drawn into EDTA tubes, processed within 24 hours, and PBMCs were isolated by density gradient centrifugation. PBMCs intended for TCR sequencing were cryopreserved in liquid nitrogen and thawed later in a water bath at 37 degrees C. The sorted or isolated CD4+, CD8+ and CD8+ TEMRA cells had a purity of 90% or higher. Relative to germline, V is 4 bases shorter and J is 4 bases shorter, with 14 bases between their ends. Spanning cysteine to phenylalanine, the CDR3 consists of 15 amino acids. Only CDR3 DNA remains: 45 bases, in frame from the first base. The germline V gene yields SGHRS for CDR1 and YFSETQ for CDR2.

A remark on this clonotype: Its antigen is still unknown. No clone much larger than this one lies a single base away; base qualities are absent.

RNA was extracted using the RNeasy kit, and roughly 0.5 to 1 microgram was reverse transcribed with random hexamers. TCR beta CDR3 regions were amplified with the immunoSEQ multiplex PCR assay covering 54 Vbeta and 13 Jbeta segments. PCR amplification bias was corrected by using a synthetic template baseline for primer optimization and computational correction. Per the authors' processing: Reads were annotated to V, D and J genes per IMGT and analyzed with immunoSEQ Analyzer, keeping only productive sequences. Clonality was computed as one minus Shannon entropy normalized by log2 of the number of productive unique sequences. Public and private clones were assessed among the 100 most prevalent clones of each patient and control. Susac-specific clones were defined as absent from healthy and MS cohorts, about 1,000 published viral clones and other ImmuneACCESS disease sequences. TCRdb redid the processing of the public reads, applying fastp at Q25 and MiXCR, and retained in-frame beta chains. Rows are unified per CDR3 protein, each entry keeping the most common DNA and genes. These V and J calls derive from TCRdb rather than the authors' analysis. This sample has about 210,000 distinct CDR3 sequences in its table, and roughly 95% of those were observed once. The biggest ten clones account for 0.1% of the sample.

The V gene is TRBV5-1 and the J gene is TRBJ2-2; TRBD1 might be the D gene, on 6 matching bases. The sample taken for sequencing was CD4+ T cells from PBMCs. This sequence was found in a human donor in good health. The nucleotides are TGCGCCAGCAGCACGACAGGTCCGGGCACCGGGGAGCTGTTTTTT. Its amino acids are CASSTTGPGTGELFF.